The T cell receptor (beta chain) described here comes from a study of T cell responses to AZD1222 COVID-19 vaccine. This clone was observed a handful of times. Using immunoSEQ multiplex PCR, the repertoire was profiled, and TCRdb retains in-frame clones only, with some absent. In the table there are about 94,000 clones, roughly 88% of which are singletons. Trimming stripped 4 bases from V and 4 bases from J, with 10 bases between. Germline CDR1 reads SGHTA; CDR2 reads FQGTGA. The CDR3 has 13 amino acids. This TCR was sampled from an adult who received the AZD1222 COVID-19 vaccine. J is TRBJ1-1 and V is TRBV7-3; D perhaps matches TRBD1 (5 bases). The source was peripheral blood, collected 28 days after the second AZD1222 dose. CDR3 nucleotides: TGTGCCAGCAGCTCCCGTAGGGGCACTGAAGCTTTCTTT. Translated, it gives CASSSRRGTEAFF. The whole variable domain, filled in from reference TRBV7-3 and TRBJ1-1, reads GAGVSQTPSNKVTEKGKYVELRCDPISGHTALYWYRQSLGQGPEFLIYFQGTGAADDSGLPNDRFFAVRPEGSVSTLKIQRTERGDSAVYLCASSSRRGTEAFFGQGTRLTVV.